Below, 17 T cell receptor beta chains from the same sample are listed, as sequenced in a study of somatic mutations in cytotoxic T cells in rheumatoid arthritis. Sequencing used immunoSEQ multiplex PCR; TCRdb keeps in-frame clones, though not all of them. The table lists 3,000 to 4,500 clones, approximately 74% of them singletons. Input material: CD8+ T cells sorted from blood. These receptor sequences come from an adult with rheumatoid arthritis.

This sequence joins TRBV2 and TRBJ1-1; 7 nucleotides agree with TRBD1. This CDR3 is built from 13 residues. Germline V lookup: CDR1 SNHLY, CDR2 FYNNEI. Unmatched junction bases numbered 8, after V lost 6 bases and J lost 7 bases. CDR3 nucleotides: TGTGCCAGCAGGCGGGACAGCCAGGGTGAAGCTTTCTTT. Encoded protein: CASRRDSQGEAFF.

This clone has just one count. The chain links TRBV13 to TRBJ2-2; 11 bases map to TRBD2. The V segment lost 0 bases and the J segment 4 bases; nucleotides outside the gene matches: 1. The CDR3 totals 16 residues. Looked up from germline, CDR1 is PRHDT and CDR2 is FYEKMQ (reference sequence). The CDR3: CASSLGLAGVTGELFF. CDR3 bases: TGTGCCAGCAGCTTAGGACTAGCGGGGGTCACCGGGGAGCTGTTTTTT. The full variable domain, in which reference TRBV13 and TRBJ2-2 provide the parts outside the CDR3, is AAGVIQSPRHLIKEKRETATLKCYPIPRHDTVYWYQQGPGQDPQFLISFYEKMQSDKGSIPDRFSAQQFSDYHSELNMSSLELGDSALYFCASSLGLAGVTGELFFGEGSRLTVL.

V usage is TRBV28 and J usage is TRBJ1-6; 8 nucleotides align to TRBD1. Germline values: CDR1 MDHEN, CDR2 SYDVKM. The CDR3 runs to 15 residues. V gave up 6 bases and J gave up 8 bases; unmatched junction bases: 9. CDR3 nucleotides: TGTGCCAGCAGCCCCGAGGGACAGGATGATTCACCCCTCCACTTT. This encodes CASSPEGQDDSPLHF.

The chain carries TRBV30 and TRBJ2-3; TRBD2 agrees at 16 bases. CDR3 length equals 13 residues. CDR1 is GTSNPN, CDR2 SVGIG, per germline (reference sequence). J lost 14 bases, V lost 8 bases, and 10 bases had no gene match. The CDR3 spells CAHTGTSGGGVYF. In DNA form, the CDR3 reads TGTGCCCACACAGGGACTAGCGGGGGGGGAGTGTATTTT.

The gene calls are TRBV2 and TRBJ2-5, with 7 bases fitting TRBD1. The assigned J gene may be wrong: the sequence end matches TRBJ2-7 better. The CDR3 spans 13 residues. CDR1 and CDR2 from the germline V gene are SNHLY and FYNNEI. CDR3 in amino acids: CASSAGQVYEQYF. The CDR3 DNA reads TGTGCCAGCAGTGCCGGACAGGTCTACGAGCAGTACTTC.

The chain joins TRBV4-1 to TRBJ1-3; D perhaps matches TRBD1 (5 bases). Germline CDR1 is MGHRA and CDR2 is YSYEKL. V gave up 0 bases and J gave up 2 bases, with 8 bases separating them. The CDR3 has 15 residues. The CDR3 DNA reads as TGCGCCAGCAGCCAAGATATAGGGGCTGGAAACACCATATATTTT. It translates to CASSQDIGAGNTIYF.

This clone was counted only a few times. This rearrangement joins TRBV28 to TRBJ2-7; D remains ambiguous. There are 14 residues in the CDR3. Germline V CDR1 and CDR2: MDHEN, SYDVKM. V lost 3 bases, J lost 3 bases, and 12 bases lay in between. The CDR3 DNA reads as TGTGCCAGCAGTTTCCGGGCGACCAACTACGAGCAGTACTTC. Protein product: CASSFRATNYEQYF.

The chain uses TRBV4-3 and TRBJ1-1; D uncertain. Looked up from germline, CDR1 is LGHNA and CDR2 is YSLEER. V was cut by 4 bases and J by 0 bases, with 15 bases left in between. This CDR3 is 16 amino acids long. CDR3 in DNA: TGCGCCAGCAGCCCACTTTTGGCAAAAATGAACACTGAAGCTTTCTTT. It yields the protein CASSPLLAKMNTEAFF.

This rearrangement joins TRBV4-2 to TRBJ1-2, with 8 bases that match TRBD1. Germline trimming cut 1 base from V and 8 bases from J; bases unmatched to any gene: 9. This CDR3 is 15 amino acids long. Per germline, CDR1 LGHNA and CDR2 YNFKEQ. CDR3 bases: TGTGCCAGCAGCCAAGGGGCCAGGGGGCGCCGGGGCTACACCTTC. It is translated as CASSQGARGRRGYTF.

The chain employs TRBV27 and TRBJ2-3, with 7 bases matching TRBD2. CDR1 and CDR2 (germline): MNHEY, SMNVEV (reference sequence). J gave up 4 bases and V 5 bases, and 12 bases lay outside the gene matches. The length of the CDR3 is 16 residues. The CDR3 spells CASSPHLAAAPDTQYF. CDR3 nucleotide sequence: TGTGCCAGCAGTCCCCATCTAGCGGCCGCCCCAGATACGCAGTATTTT.

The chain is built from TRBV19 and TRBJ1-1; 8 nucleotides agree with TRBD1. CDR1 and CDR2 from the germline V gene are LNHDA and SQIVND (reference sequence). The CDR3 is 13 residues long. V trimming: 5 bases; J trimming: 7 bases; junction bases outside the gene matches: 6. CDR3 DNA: TGTGCCAGTAGTCCCACGACAGGGGTTGAAGCTTTCTTT. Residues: CASSPTTGVEAFF.

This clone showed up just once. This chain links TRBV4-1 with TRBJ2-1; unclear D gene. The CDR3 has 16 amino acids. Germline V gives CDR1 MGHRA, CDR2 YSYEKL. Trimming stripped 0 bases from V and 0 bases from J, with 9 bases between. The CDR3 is CASSQEMAISYNEQFF. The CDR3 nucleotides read TGCGCCAGCAGCCAAGAGATGGCGATCTCCTACAATGAGCAGTTCTTC.

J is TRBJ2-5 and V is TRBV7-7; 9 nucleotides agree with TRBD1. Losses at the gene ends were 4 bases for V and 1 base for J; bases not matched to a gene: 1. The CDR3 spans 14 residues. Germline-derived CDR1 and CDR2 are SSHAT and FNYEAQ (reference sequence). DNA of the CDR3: TGTGCCAGCAGCTCGGACAGGGGCCAAGAGACCCAGTACTTC. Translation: CASSSDRGQETQYF.

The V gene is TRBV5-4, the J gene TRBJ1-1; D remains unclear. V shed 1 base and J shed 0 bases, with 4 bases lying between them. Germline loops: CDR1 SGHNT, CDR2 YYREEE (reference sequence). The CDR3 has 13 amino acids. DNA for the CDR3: TGTGCCAGCAGCTTGACAGTGAACACTGAAGCTTTCTTT. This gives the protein CASSLTVNTEAFF.

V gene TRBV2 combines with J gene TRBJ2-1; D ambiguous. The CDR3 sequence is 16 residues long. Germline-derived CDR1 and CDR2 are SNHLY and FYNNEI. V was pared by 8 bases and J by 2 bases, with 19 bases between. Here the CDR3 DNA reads TGTGCCAGCTCCCACGGCACCTCAAACCCCTACAATGAGCAGTTCTTC. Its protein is CASSHGTSNPYNEQFF.

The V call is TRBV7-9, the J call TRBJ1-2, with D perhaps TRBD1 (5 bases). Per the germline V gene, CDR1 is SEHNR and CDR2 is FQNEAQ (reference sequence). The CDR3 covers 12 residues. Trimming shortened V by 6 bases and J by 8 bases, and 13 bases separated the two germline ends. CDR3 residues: CASSPPQGGYTF. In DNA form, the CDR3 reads TGTGCCAGCAGTCCCCCGCAGGGCGGCTACACCTTC.

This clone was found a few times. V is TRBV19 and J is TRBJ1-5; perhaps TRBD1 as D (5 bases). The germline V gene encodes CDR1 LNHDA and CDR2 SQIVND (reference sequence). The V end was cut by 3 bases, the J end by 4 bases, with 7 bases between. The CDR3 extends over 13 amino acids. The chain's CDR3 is CASSIPGNQPQHF. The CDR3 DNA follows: TGTGCCAGTAGTATCCCAGGGAATCAGCCCCAGCATTTT.